Presented here are 25 T cell receptor beta chains from one specimen sequenced in a study of CD8+CD57+ T cells in acquired aplastic anemia. Template material for TCR beta VDJ and CDR3 profiling consisted of genomic DNA. TCRdb reprocessed the reads via MiXCR and lists one record per CDR3 protein. The data hold around 140,000 distinct CDR3 sequences, with approximately 41% observed a single time. Sequenced input: sorted CD4+, CD8+, or CD8+CD57+ T cells (not recorded which) from PBMCs. The receptors come from a human donor in good health, serving as a control.

The table lists this clonotype with many counts. V is TRBV20-1 and J is TRBJ2-7; 10 positions agree with TRBD2. The CDR3 sequence is 13 residues long. Germline CDR1 DFQATT, CDR2 SNEGSKA (reference sequence). J lost 3 bases, V lost 4 bases, and 3 bases had no gene match. The CDR3 DNA is TGCAGTGCTATCCTAGCGGGAGACTACGAGCAGTACTTC. Amino acids: CSAILAGDYEQYF.

The CDR3 is CASSRTSGGGRSTDTQYF. The DNA for the CDR3 is TGTGCCAGCAGCAGGACTAGCGGGGGGGGGCGTAGCACAGATACGCAGTATTTT. The chain employs TRBV12-3 or TRBV12-4 and TRBJ2-3; TRBD2 agrees at 15 bases. The CDR3 loop spans 18 amino acids. Trimming took 6 bases from V and 0 from J; bases not matched to a gene: 7.

This clonotype was seen repeatedly, ten times or more. The rearrangement joins TRBV5-1 to TRBJ2-7; possibly TRBD2 for D (5 bases). Germline V gene sequence: CDR1 SGHRS, CDR2 YFSETQ. This CDR3 is built from 16 residues. The V end lost 0 bases, the J end lost 5 bases, and 18 bases lay between the germline ends. The CDR3 coding sequence is TGCGCCAGCAGCTTGGCTGCGACCGCGGACTTCCACGAGCAGTACTTC. As protein: CASSLAATADFHEQYF.

In this sample, this clonotype turned up many times. The CDR3 sequence is CASSLGDLNTQYF. The DNA of the CDR3 is TGCGCCAGCAGCTTGGGGGACTTAAATACGCAGTATTTT. The J gene is TRBJ2-3, the V gene TRBV5-1; tentative D call: TRBD2 (6 bases). This CDR3 spans 13 amino acids. Germline loops: CDR1 SGHRS, CDR2 YFSETQ. The germline V and J ends were trimmed by 0 bases and 7 bases, with 9 bases remaining between them.

The chain employs TRBV16 and TRBJ1-2, with 7 bases aligning to TRBD1. This CDR3 contains 14 residues. Germline V gives CDR1 KGHSY, CDR2 FQNENV. Trimming took 2 bases from V and 3 from J; bases not matched to a gene: 3. The CDR3 protein is CASSQRDSYYGYTF. In DNA, the CDR3 is TGTGCCAGCAGCCAAAGGGACAGCTACTATGGCTACACCTTC.

This clonotype has a count of ten or more. The rearrangement links TRBV6-1 to TRBJ2-7, with 11 bases matching TRBD2. The V gene end was trimmed by 5 bases and the J gene end by 3 bases; junction bases not matched to a gene: 9. The CDR3 is 16 residues long. Germline CDR1 MNHNS, CDR2 SASEGT. CDR3 DNA: TGTGCCAGCAGTAGAGGGTTAGCGGGAGGGTACTACGAGCAGTACTTC. Translating gives CASSRGLAGGYYEQYF.

In this sample, this clonotype turned up many times. The rearrangement links TRBV11-2 to TRBJ2-5; D not resolved. Trimming shortened V by 2 bases and J by 5 bases, and 6 bases separated the two germline ends. CDR3 size: 12 residues. Germline V CDR1 and CDR2: SGHAT, FQNNGV. The CDR3 region is CASSLRRETQYF. The CDR3 DNA follows: TGTGCCAGCAGCTTACGGCGGGAGACCCAGTACTTC.

This clonotype was recorded many times. V and J are TRBV6-1 and TRBJ2-1; D possibly matches TRBD1 or TRBD2 (7 bases each). The germline V gene has CDR1 MNHNS and CDR2 SASEGT. CDR3 size: 14 residues. Trimming removed 5 bases from V and 5 bases from J, with 13 bases in between. Written as DNA, the CDR3 is TGTGCCAGCAGTCGACAGGGAGGGAACAATGAGCAGTTCTTC. This translates into CASSRQGGNNEQFF.

CDR3 DNA: TGTGCCAGCTCGCCGGACAGTTTGAACACTGAAGCTTTCTTT. Its protein product is CASSPDSLNTEAFF. The chain uses TRBV18 and TRBJ1-1, with a weak D call TRBD1 (6 bases). The CDR3 extends over 14 amino acids. CDR1 is KGHSH and CDR2 is LQKENI in the germline V gene. The germline V and J ends were trimmed by 6 bases and 0 bases, with 11 bases remaining between them. Combining the CDR3 with reference TRBV18 and TRBJ1-1 gives the whole variable domain NAGVMQNPRHLVRRRGQEARLRCSPMKGHSHVYWYRQLPEEGLKFMVYLQKENIIDESGMPKERFSAEFPKEGPSILRIQQVVRGDSAAYFCASSPDSLNTEAFFGQGTRLTVV.

Concerning this clonotype: Being one base from a much bigger clone, this may be a read error. The chain employs TRBV12-3 or TRBV12-4 and TRBJ1-1; D may be TRBD1 (6 bases). This CDR3 is built from 14 residues. The CDR3: CTSSLRGLNTEAFF. The CDR3 DNA follows: TGTACCAGCAGTTTACGGGGGCTGAACACTGAAGCTTTCTTT.

The table lists this clonotype with many counts. The chain couples TRBV20-1 to TRBJ1-6, with 7 bases fitting TRBD1. The CDR3 contains 18 residues. J was trimmed by 0 bases and V by 2 bases; bases with no gene match: 10. Germline-derived CDR1 and CDR2 are DFQATT and SNEGSKA (reference sequence). The CDR3 DNA follows: TGCAGTGCTAGAAGGGCAGGGGGTAAAAGCTCCTATAATTCACCCCTCCACTTT. Residues: CSARRAGGKSSYNSPLHF.

In regard to this clonotype: This may be a read error, as it is one base from a much larger clone. The chain combines TRBV6-1 with TRBJ1-3; 8 bases align to TRBD1. Germline V gives CDR1 MNHNS, CDR2 SASEGT. The CDR3 consists of 13 residues. The CDR3 here is CALSGGSGITIYF. CDR3 DNA sequence: TGTGCGCTTTCAGGGGGCTCTGGAATCACCATATATTTT.

This clonotype showed up many times. V is TRBV5-1 and J is TRBJ1-2, with TRBD1 as a possible D gene (6 bases). The CDR3 runs 15 residues. The germline V gene encodes CDR1 SGHRS and CDR2 YFSETQ. V was pared by 0 bases and J by 6 bases, with 15 bases between. CDR3 sequence reads: CASSLEGTSPDGYTF. In DNA, the CDR3 is TGCGCCAGCAGCTTGGAGGGGACAAGCCCTGATGGCTACACCTTC.

The rearrangement uses TRBV29-1 and TRBJ2-2, with TRBD1 identical over 8 bases. CDR3 length: 15 amino acids. V shed 4 bases, J shed 3 bases, and the junction held 7 bases outside the gene matches. Germline assignment: CDR1 SQVTM and CDR2 ANQGSEA. CDR3 amino acids: CSVVGHRGDTGELFF. The CDR3 DNA reads TGCAGCGTTGTAGGGCACAGGGGGGACACCGGGGAGCTGTTTTTT.

This clonotype has ten or more counts. The chain links TRBV11-3 to TRBJ1-2, with D uncertain. Germline loops: CDR1 SGHNT, CDR2 YENEEA. This CDR3 region has 11 residues. V gave up 4 bases and J gave up 2 bases, with 2 bases separating them. The CDR3 reads CASSSNYGYTF. The CDR3 nucleotides are TGTGCCAGCAGCTCCAACTATGGCTACACCTTC.

The sample holds many counts of this clonotype. The chain has TRBV4-1 and TRBJ1-5; no firm D call. Germline loops: CDR1 MGHRA, CDR2 YSYEKL. CDR3 length equals 14 residues. The V end lost 1 base, the J end lost 10 bases, and 14 bases lay between the germline ends. CDR3 sequence: CASSQVQGLGPQHF. For the CDR3, the DNA is TGCGCCAGCAGCCAAGTTCAAGGTCTTGGACCCCAGCATTTT.

This clonotype was observed many times. The genes are TRBV7-9 and TRBJ2-3; TRBD2 agrees at 10 bases. The CDR3 runs to 18 residues. V gave up 0 bases and J gave up 4 bases; unmatched junction bases: 10. CDR1 is SEHNR and CDR2 is FQNEAQ in the germline V gene (reference sequence). CDR3 coding DNA: TGTGCCAGCAGCTTAGCGTACACTAGCGGGATGCAGGCAGATACGCAGTATTTT. It encodes CASSLAYTSGMQADTQYF. Full variable domain (missing parts from reference TRBV7-9 and TRBJ2-3): DTGVSQNPRHKITKRGQNVTFRCDPISEHNRLYWYRQTLGQGPEFLTYFQNEAQLEKSRLLSDRFSAERPKGSFSTLEIQRTEQGDSAMYLCASSLAYTSGMQADTQYFGPGTRLTVL.

This clonotype came up a few times. The gene calls are TRBV19 and TRBJ2-5, with D possibly being TRBD2 (6 bases). Trimming left V 5 bases short and J 2 bases short, with 15 bases between. Per germline, CDR1 LNHDA and CDR2 SQIVND (reference sequence). CDR3 size: 15 residues. CDR3 amino acids: CASSRTGLPQETQYF. DNA for the CDR3: TGTGCCAGTAGTCGTACGGGACTCCCACAAGAGACCCAGTACTTC.

In its sample, this clonotype was seen many times. The chain is built from TRBV20-1 and TRBJ2-1; 9 bases fit TRBD2. V dropped 7 bases and J dropped 7; count of bases not matched to a gene: 17. The germline CDR1 and CDR2 sequences are DFQATT and SNEGSKA (reference sequence). The CDR3 loop spans 16 amino acids. The CDR3 coding sequence is TGCAGTGGAGGAATCCTGGGACTAGCTCTAAGTAATGAGCAGTTCTTC. This sequence encodes CSGGILGLALSNEQFF.

The rearrangement links TRBV10-3 to TRBJ1-2, with D maybe TRBD1 (6 bases). V lost 6 bases, J lost 0 bases, and 8 bases lay in between. This CDR3 region has 13 residues. The germline V gene has CDR1 ENHRY and CDR2 SYGVKD. CDR3 protein: CAIRRDTNYGYTF. Here the CDR3 DNA reads TGTGCCATCAGGAGGGACACTAACTATGGCTACACCTTC.

This clonotype came up many times. The chain has TRBV14 and TRBJ1-1; D call uncertain. The ends were cut back, 0 bases at V and 0 bases at J, with 14 bases in the middle. Germline CDR1 SGHDN, CDR2 FVKESK. This CDR3 comprises 17 residues. The CDR3 spells CASSQEKGLDLNTEAFF. In DNA, the CDR3 is TGTGCCAGCAGCCAAGAGAAAGGACTTGACTTGAACACTGAAGCTTTCTTT.

This clonotype has a count of ten or more. The CDR3, as DNA: TGCAGCGTTGCGGTCCGGAACACCGGGGAGCTGTTTTTT. Its protein product is CSVAVRNTGELFF. The chain carries TRBV29-1 and TRBJ2-2; D is ambiguous. Trimming took off 4 bases at V and 1 base at J, with 7 bases between the two ends. Germline V lookup: CDR1 SQVTM, CDR2 ANQGSEA. This CDR3 contains 13 residues.

Concerning this clonotype: Mismatch with germline at one junction end may stem from a read error. The genes are TRBV10-3 and TRBJ1-6, with D hard to call. CDR3 size: 13 residues. Germline-derived CDR1 and CDR2 are ENHRY and SYGVKD. The DNA of the CDR3 is TGTGCCAGCAGTGACTCGGACGGCTCACCCCTCCACTTT. Amino acid sequence: CASSDSDGSPLHF.

This clonotype was seen ten or more times. The rearrangement uses TRBV20-1 and TRBJ2-7; D is undetermined. The CDR3 contains 12 residues. The germline V gene has CDR1 DFQATT and CDR2 SNEGSKA (reference sequence). V lost 4 bases and J lost 3, with 10 bases in between. The CDR3 loop is CSATPTSYEQYF. DNA for the CDR3: TGCAGTGCTACCCCTACAAGCTACGAGCAGTACTTC.

The gene calls are TRBV7-9 and TRBJ2-7, with 12 positions matching TRBD1. Germline V CDR1 and CDR2: SEHNR, FQNEAQ (reference sequence). This CDR3 contains 15 residues. V shed 7 bases, J shed 7 bases, and the junction held 11 bases outside the gene matches. CDR3 bases: TGTGCCAGCAACCTGGCCGGGACAGGGGGCTTTGAGCAGTACTTC. Encoded protein: CASNLAGTGGFEQYF.